These 8 T cell receptor beta chains were all obtained from the same sample, sequenced in a study of blood T cell repertoires in COVID-19. Here immunoSEQ multiplex PCR was the method, and the copy in TCRdb shows in-frame clones only, minus some. This table holds more than 250,000 clones, about nine tenths found once. The specimen was peripheral blood. Receptor source: a man aged 45-65 years with active or convalescent COVID-19.

J is TRBJ2-3 and V is TRBV7-9; 8 bases map to TRBD1. The CDR3 covers 14 residues. Germline values: CDR1 SEHNR, CDR2 FQNEAQ (reference sequence). With 1 base clipped from V and 4 bases from J, the junction kept 1 base outside the gene matches. CDR3 nucleotide sequence: TGTGCCAGCAGCTTAGGGACAGGGTCAGATACGCAGTATTTT. Translation gives CASSLGTGSDTQYF.

The chain links TRBV7-2 to TRBJ1-4; TRBD1 might be the D (5 bases). The CDR3 totals 15 residues. V lost 5 bases to trimming and J lost 3 bases, with 13 bases between them. Germline V lookup: CDR1 SGHTA, CDR2 FQGNSA. As DNA, the CDR3 is TGTGCCAGCAGCGAGTACAGGCTAGCTAATGAAAAACTGTTTTTT. Protein product: CASSEYRLANEKLFF.

This clone came up once. The chain is built from TRBV1 and TRBJ2-3; the DNA was not compared with TRBD2, the D call given in the table. TRBV1 is marked as a pseudogene. The CDR3 loop spans 18 amino acids. The CDR3 loop reads CTSSRWTSGRARTDTQYF. The CDR3, as DNA: TGCACCAGCAGCCGATGGACTAGCGGGAGGGCCCGCACAGATACGCAGTATTTT.

V is TRBV10-3 and J is TRBJ1-1, with 10 bases lining up with TRBD1. V shed 4 bases, J shed 1 base, and the junction held 3 bases outside the gene matches. The CDR3 totals 15 residues. The germline gives CDR1 ENHRY, CDR2 SYGVKD. The CDR3 loop is CAISGGTGANTEAFF. The CDR3 nucleotides are TGTGCCATCAGTGGGGGGACAGGGGCGAACACTGAAGCTTTCTTT.

V is TRBV6-5 and J is TRBJ2-7; 9 nucleotides agree with TRBD1. The CDR3 has 15 residues. V shed 10 bases and J 5 bases; nucleotides not matched to a gene: 15. Germline lookup yields CDR1 MNHEY and CDR2 SVGAGI. CDR3 region: CATLSTGQGLHEQYF. The DNA for the CDR3 is TGTGCCACCCTCTCCACGGGACAGGGTTTGCACGAGCAGTACTTC.

This clone was recorded once. The chain combines TRBV9 with TRBJ2-1; maybe TRBD1 (6 bases). V dropped 0 bases and J dropped 6 bases, with 10 bases sitting between them. The CDR3 spans 14 residues. CDR1 is SGDLS, CDR2 YYNGEE, per germline. CDR3 loop: CASSVGQGTNEQFF. CDR3 DNA sequence: TGTGCCAGCAGCGTAGGCCAGGGGACCAATGAGCAGTTCTTC.

The rearrangement links TRBV30 to TRBJ1-4; 7 positions agree with TRBD1. Germline-derived CDR1 and CDR2 are GTSNPN and SVGIG (reference sequence). With V trimmed by 5 bases and J by 0 bases, 6 bases remained unmatched. The CDR3 extends over 15 amino acids. This CDR3 is CAWAPGTATNEKLFF. The CDR3 DNA sequence: TGTGCCTGGGCCCCGGGGACAGCAACTAATGAAAAACTGTTTTTT.

The V call is TRBV3-1 (or the pseudogene TRBV3-2), the J call TRBJ1-2; tentative D call: TRBD1 (6 bases). The CDR3 loop spans 13 amino acids. V dropped 0 bases and J dropped 8 bases, with 10 bases sitting between them. Germline-derived CDR1 and CDR2 are LGHDT and YNNKEL (reference sequence). The CDR3 loop reads CASSQEARGGYTF. DNA of the CDR3: TGTGCCAGCAGCCAAGAGGCCAGGGGAGGCTACACCTTC.